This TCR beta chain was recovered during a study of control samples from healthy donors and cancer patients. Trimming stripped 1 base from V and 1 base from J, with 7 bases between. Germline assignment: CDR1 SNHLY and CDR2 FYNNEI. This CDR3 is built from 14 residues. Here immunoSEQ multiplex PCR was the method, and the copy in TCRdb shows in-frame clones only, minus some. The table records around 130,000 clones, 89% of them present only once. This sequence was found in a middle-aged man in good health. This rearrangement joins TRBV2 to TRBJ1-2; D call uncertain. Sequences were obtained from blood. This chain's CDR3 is CASSEGWFNYGYTF. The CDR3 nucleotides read TGTGCCAGCAGTGAAGGGTGGTTTAACTATGGCTACACCTTC.